Presented here are 25 T cell receptor beta chains from one specimen sequenced in a study of blood T cell repertoires in COVID-19. Only in-frame clones appear in the TCRdb table, and some are missing; sequencing was by immunoSEQ multiplex PCR. The profile covers some 290,000 clones, with roughly nine tenths appearing a single time and 3.5% to 4% taken by the ten largest. Sequenced input: peripheral blood. These receptors came from a young man with active or convalescent COVID-19.

This chain links TRBV4-1 with TRBJ2-1, with 16 bases that match TRBD2. CDR3 length: 16 amino acids. The V gene's germline CDR1 is MGHRA and CDR2 YSYEKL. J gave up 12 bases and V 4 bases, and 9 bases lay outside the gene matches. The CDR3 nucleotides are TGCGCCAGCAGCCCGGACGGGACTAGCGGGGGGGCCGGGCAGTTCTTC. Protein: CASSPDGTSGGAGQFF.

This rearrangement joins TRBV3-1 (or the pseudogene TRBV3-2) to TRBJ1-5; no definite D call. The CDR3 runs 14 residues. Germline V gene lookup returns CDR1 LGHDT and CDR2 YNNKEL (reference sequence). The V gene lost 6 bases and the J gene lost 0 bases, with 9 bases spanning the gap. CDR3 amino acids: CASSTRGSNQPQHF. CDR3 sequence (DNA): TGTGCCAGCAGTACACGGGGTAGCAATCAGCCCCAGCATTTT.

The rearrangement uses TRBV19 and TRBJ2-5; maybe TRBD2 (6 bases). Germline CDR1 LNHDA, CDR2 SQIVND (reference sequence). This CDR3 is built from 15 residues. V was trimmed by 5 bases and J by 5 bases, leaving 18 bases between them. CDR3 loop: CASSSGSGRQETQYF. The CDR3, as DNA: TGTGCCAGTAGTTCCGGGTCTGGGAGGCAGGAGACCCAGTACTTC.

The chain employs TRBV29-1 and TRBJ2-7; D uncertain. The CDR3 covers 12 residues. Deletions cut 3 bases from V and 7 bases from J, with 13 bases between. From germline, CDR1 is SQVTM and CDR2 ANQGSEA. The CDR3 region is CSVDSPSREQYF. In nucleotides, the CDR3 is TGCAGCGTTGATAGCCCCAGCAGAGAGCAGTACTTC.

This chain links TRBV19 with TRBJ1-2; weak D call: TRBD1 (5 bases). The CDR3 consists of 12 residues. The germline V gene has CDR1 LNHDA and CDR2 SQIVND (reference sequence). Trimming removed 5 bases from V and 8 bases from J, with 12 bases in between. This CDR3 is CASSPAGVGYTF. The CDR3 DNA reads TGTGCCAGTAGTCCCGCGGGGGTGGGCTACACCTTC. The full variable domain, in which reference TRBV19 and TRBJ1-2 provide the parts outside the CDR3, is DGGITQSPKYLFRKEGQNVTLSCEQNLNHDAMYWYRQDPGQGLRLIYYSQIVNDFQKGDIAEGYSVSREKKESFPLTVTSAQKNPTAFYLCASSPAGVGYTFGSGTRLTVV.

This chain connects TRBV2 to TRBJ2-2; D is ambiguous. Germline assignment: CDR1 SNHLY and CDR2 FYNNEI. V dropped 7 bases and J dropped 2 bases, with 2 bases sitting between them. The CDR3 runs to 11 residues. DNA for the CDR3: TGTGCCAGCACTAACACCGGGGAGCTGTTTTTT. This sequence encodes CASTNTGELFF.

This chain links TRBV7-3 with TRBJ2-5; D is perhaps TRBD1 (5 bases). Germline assignment: CDR1 SGHTA and CDR2 FQGTGA. V was pared by 5 bases and J by 5 bases, with 12 bases between. CDR3 length: 13 amino acids. CDR3 sequence: CASSRGQGETQYF. In nucleotides, the CDR3 is TGTGCCAGCAGCCGAGGACAAGGGGAGACCCAGTACTTC.

V and J are TRBV4-2 and TRBJ1-5; no firm D call. Germline lookup yields CDR1 LGHNA and CDR2 YNFKEQ. The germline V and J ends were trimmed by 0 bases and 0 bases, with 15 bases remaining between them. CDR3 length: 18 amino acids. The CDR3 DNA reads TGTGCCAGCAGCCAAGAGCCCGGGGTTGCGGGTAGCAATCAGCCCCAGCATTTT. Amino acid sequence: CASSQEPGVAGSNQPQHF.

This clone was observed a single time. The chain couples TRBV21-1 to TRBJ1-5; the D segment call TRBD1 is taken from the table without a DNA check. TRBV21-1 is flagged as a pseudogene. The CDR3 is 17 residues long. The DNA for the CDR3 is TGTGCCAGCACCCCACTCCCGGGACAGGGACTGAATCAGCCCCAGCATTTT. Amino acids: CASTPLPGQGLNQPQHF.

The chain is built from TRBV7-9 and TRBJ1-2; a weak D match, TRBD1 (5 bases). With 5 bases removed from V and 8 bases from J, the gap between germline ends came to 18 bases. In germline, CDR1 is SEHNR, CDR2 FQNEAQ (reference sequence). The CDR3 runs to 14 residues. The CDR3 protein is CASSLHGADEGYTF. The CDR3 DNA sequence: TGTGCCAGCAGCCTGCATGGGGCGGACGAAGGCTACACCTTC.

The chain joins TRBV30 to TRBJ2-1; no clear D gene. V gave up 2 bases and J gave up 10 bases, with 15 bases separating them. The CDR3 runs 13 residues. CDR1 is GTSNPN, CDR2 SVGIG, per germline (reference sequence). The CDR3 sequence is CAWSTTPSSEQFF. Here the CDR3 DNA reads TGTGCCTGGAGTACCACTCCCTCAAGCGAGCAGTTCTTC.

The chain joins TRBV5-4 to TRBJ1-1, with D possibly matching TRBD1 (6 bases). The CDR3 has 14 residues. Germline V gene sequence: CDR1 SGHNT, CDR2 YYREEE (reference sequence). The V end was cut by 4 bases, the J end by 3 bases, with 13 bases between. The CDR3: CASSPLDSHTEAFF. DNA of the CDR3: TGTGCCAGCAGCCCCCTGGACAGTCACACTGAAGCTTTCTTT.

The chain combines TRBV29-1 with TRBJ1-2, with D perhaps matching TRBD1 (5 bases). CDR3 length: 17 amino acids. V lost 4 bases to trimming and J lost 0 bases, with 21 bases between them. Germline loops: CDR1 SQVTM, CDR2 ANQGSEA. The CDR3 DNA sequence: TGCAGCGTTGTGGTTCAGGGTCTTATCACCCCTAACTATGGCTACACCTTC. It encodes CSVVVQGLITPNYGYTF.

This chain links TRBV10-1 with TRBJ1-5; 7 bases align to TRBD1. The J segment lost 6 bases and the V segment lost 5 bases, leaving 13 bases of the junction unmatched. Germline CDR1 reads WNHNN; CDR2 reads SYGVQD (reference sequence). CDR3 size: 16 residues. CDR3 in DNA: TGCGCCAGCAGTAATCGCGTGGACAGGCGTCCTCAGCCCCAGCATTTT. This translates into CASSNRVDRRPQPQHF.

The J gene is TRBJ1-6, the V gene TRBV19, with 7 positions matching TRBD1. V was pared by 5 bases and J by 2 bases, with 9 bases of the junction left unmatched. The CDR3 runs 17 residues. Germline values: CDR1 LNHDA, CDR2 SQIVND (reference sequence). CDR3 residues: CASSAYRGSTYNSPLHF. The CDR3 nucleotides are TGTGCCAGTAGTGCCTACAGGGGTAGCACCTATAATTCACCCCTCCACTTT. Based on the CDR3 plus reference TRBV19 and TRBJ1-6, the full variable domain is DGGITQSPKYLFRKEGQNVTLSCEQNLNHDAMYWYRQDPGQGLRLIYYSQIVNDFQKGDIAEGYSVSREKKESFPLTVTSAQKNPTAFYLCASSAYRGSTYNSPLHFGNGTRLTVT.

V gene TRBV30 combines with J gene TRBJ2-3; 7 positions match TRBD1. The J segment lost 1 base and the V segment lost 5 bases, leaving 9 bases of the junction unmatched. Germline assignment: CDR1 GTSNPN and CDR2 SVGIG (reference sequence). The CDR3 extends over 15 amino acids. The CDR3 DNA reads as TGTGCCTGGCCCCTTGACAGGGATCGCACAGATACGCAGTATTTT. This encodes CAWPLDRDRTDTQYF. Variable domain in full (rest from reference TRBV30 and TRBJ2-3): SQTIHQWPATLVQPVGSPLSLECTVEGTSNPNLYWYRQAAGRGLQLLFYSVGIGQISSEVPQNLSASRPQDRQFILSSKKLLLSDSGFYLCAWPLDRDRTDTQYFGPGTRLTVL.

The chain combines TRBV18 with TRBJ1-5, with 7 positions matching TRBD1. CDR3 length equals 13 residues. Germline-derived CDR1 and CDR2 are KGHSH and LQKENI. Trimming at V came to 7 bases and at J to 7 bases, leaving 7 bases not matched to a gene. The chain's CDR3 is CASFTGEGQPQHF. For the CDR3, the DNA is TGTGCCAGCTTTACAGGGGAAGGCCAGCCCCAGCATTTT.

The chain links TRBV7-2 to TRBJ2-3; weak D call: TRBD2 (5 bases). CDR3 length: 12 amino acids. Germline V gives CDR1 SGHTA, CDR2 FQGNSA. Trimming took off 1 base at V and 7 bases at J, with 6 bases between the two ends. This chain's CDR3 is CASSLEDYTQYF. The CDR3 DNA reads as TGTGCCAGCAGCTTAGAGGACTATACGCAGTATTTT.

This clone occurred once. The chain carries TRBV28 and TRBJ1-4, with 9 bases fitting TRBD1. The V segment lost 6 bases and the J segment 8 bases; nucleotides outside the gene matches: 10. The V gene's germline CDR1 is MDHEN and CDR2 SYDVKM. This CDR3 has 15 amino acids. CDR3 in DNA: TGTGCCAGCAGGCACACAGGGGGCGCTGGGGAAAAACTGTTTTTT. It encodes CASRHTGGAGEKLFF.

J is TRBJ2-7 and V is TRBV9; no definite D call. V shed 5 bases and J shed 0 bases, with 15 bases lying between them. This CDR3 has 15 residues. The V gene's germline CDR1 is SGDLS and CDR2 YYNGEE. The CDR3 nucleotides read TGTGCCAGCAGTTCTGGTGCGTTGCCCTCCTACGAGCAGTACTTC. Protein product: CASSSGALPSYEQYF.

A remark on this clone: This sample also contains other DNA sequences that code for the same CDR3. This rearrangement joins TRBV7-6 to TRBJ2-5; 13 bases align to TRBD2. CDR3 size: 16 residues. Looked up from germline, CDR1 is SGHVS and CDR2 is FNYEAQ. With V trimmed by 4 bases and J by 5 bases, 7 bases remained unmatched. CDR3 DNA: TGTGCCAGCAGCTCGACTAGCGGGAGGAGAGGGGAGACCCAGTACTTC. Amino acids: CASSSTSGRRGETQYF.

This rearrangement joins TRBV28 to TRBJ2-7, with TRBD1 matching 8 bases. V dropped 8 bases and J dropped 2; count of bases not matched to a gene: 8. Per germline, CDR1 MDHEN and CDR2 SYDVKM. The CDR3 is made up of 14 amino acids. The CDR3: CASGSTGAAYEQYF. CDR3 coding DNA: TGTGCCAGCGGGTCGACAGGGGCCGCCTACGAGCAGTACTTC.

The chain recombines TRBV29-1 with TRBJ2-7, with 9 bases fitting TRBD1. J was trimmed by 0 bases and V by 2 bases; bases with no gene match: 11. The CDR3 totals 17 residues. Germline-derived CDR1 and CDR2 are SQVTM and ANQGSEA. The CDR3 here is CSVELRGDRDSSYEQYF. The CDR3 DNA reads as TGCAGCGTTGAACTAAGGGGGGACAGGGATAGCTCCTACGAGCAGTACTTC.

V gene TRBV7-9 combines with J gene TRBJ1-6; 8 positions agree with TRBD1. Germline-derived CDR1 and CDR2 are SEHNR and FQNEAQ (reference sequence). Trimming removed 5 bases from V and 7 bases from J; junction bases left unmatched: 4. The CDR3 is made up of 14 amino acids. Here the CDR3 DNA reads TGTGCCAGCAGCGAGGACAGGGTGAATTCACCCCTCCACTTT. This codes for CASSEDRVNSPLHF. The whole variable domain, remainder taken from reference TRBV7-9 and TRBJ1-6, is DTGVSQNPRHKITKRGQNVTFRCDPISEHNRLYWYRQTLGQGPEFLTYFQNEAQLEKSRLLSDRFSAERPKGSFSTLEIQRTEQGDSAMYLCASSEDRVNSPLHFGNGTRLTVT.

CDR3 region: CASSLQSTGELFF. The CDR3 nucleotides are TGTGCCAGCAGCCTTCAGTCCACCGGGGAGCTGTTTTTT. The chain joins TRBV7-8 to TRBJ2-2, with unresolved D. Trimming removed 5 bases at V and 4 bases at J, with 8 bases between. CDR3 size: 13 residues. Germline-derived CDR1 and CDR2 are SGHVS and FQNEAQ.